This record covers a single T cell receptor beta chain. Its antigen is not known. This entry is derived from a study of siplizumab effects on memory and regulatory T cells. Findings and limits, study-wide: In unstimulated cells, naive T cells appeared more diverse than memory T cells and seemed major alloresponse contributors.

Produced via immunoSEQ multiplex PCR; TCRdb's table is partial and in-frame only. The profile shows about 72,000 clones, about 90% of them singletons. The V gene lost 0 bases and the J gene lost 7 bases, with 13 bases spanning the gap. The CDR3 length is 16 residues. CDR1 is MGHRA, CDR2 YSYEKL, per germline. Sequencing was done on a sample of CD8+ T cells sorted from blood. This clonotype was obtained from a human donor in good health. The V and J genes are TRBV4-1 and TRBJ1-6, with a tentative D call TRBD1 (6 bases). DNA for the CDR3: TGCGCCAGCAGCCAAGATCAGGGGTTTTTCAATTCACCCCTCCACTTT. Translation gives CASSQDQGFFNSPLHF.